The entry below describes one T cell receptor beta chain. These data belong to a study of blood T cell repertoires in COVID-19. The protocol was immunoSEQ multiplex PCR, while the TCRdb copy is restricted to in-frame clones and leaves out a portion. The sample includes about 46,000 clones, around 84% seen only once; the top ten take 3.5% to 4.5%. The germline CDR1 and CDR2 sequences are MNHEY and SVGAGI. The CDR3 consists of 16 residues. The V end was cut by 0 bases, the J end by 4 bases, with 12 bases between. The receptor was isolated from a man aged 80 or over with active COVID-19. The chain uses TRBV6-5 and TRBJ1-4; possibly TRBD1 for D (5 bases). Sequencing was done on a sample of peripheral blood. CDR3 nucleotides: TGTGCCAGCAGTTACTCATCTGGCGGGGGTAATGAAAAACTGTTTTTT. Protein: CASSYSSGGGNEKLFF.